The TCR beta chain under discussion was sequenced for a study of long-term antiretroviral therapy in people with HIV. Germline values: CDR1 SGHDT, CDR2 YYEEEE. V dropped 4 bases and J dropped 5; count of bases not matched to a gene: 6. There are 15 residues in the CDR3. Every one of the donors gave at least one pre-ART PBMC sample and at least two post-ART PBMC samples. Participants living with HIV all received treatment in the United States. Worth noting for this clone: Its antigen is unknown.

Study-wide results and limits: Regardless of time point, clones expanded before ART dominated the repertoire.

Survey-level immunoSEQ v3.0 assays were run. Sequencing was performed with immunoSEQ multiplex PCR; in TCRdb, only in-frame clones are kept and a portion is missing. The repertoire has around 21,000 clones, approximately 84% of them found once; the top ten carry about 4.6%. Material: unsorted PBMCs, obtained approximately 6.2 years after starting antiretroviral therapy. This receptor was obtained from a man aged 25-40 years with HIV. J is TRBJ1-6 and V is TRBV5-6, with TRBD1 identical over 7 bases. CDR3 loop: CASSPGQPHNSPLHF. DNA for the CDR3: TGTGCCAGCAGCCCGGGACAGCCCCATAATTCACCCCTCCACTTT.